These 12 T cell receptor beta chains were sequenced from one sample in a study of T cells expressing NK-cell markers. TCRdb re-called the 5' RACE reads; one entry per CDR3 protein, DNA not given. The sample's table shows 400,000 to 550,000 distinct CDR3 sequences. The sequenced material came from blood T cells: a sorted CD56 or NKG2C T cell subset, CD4+ or CD8+ T cells, or bulk PBMC T cells (not recorded which). The receptors originated from a woman aged 18 to 75 in good health.

The chain links TRBV7-3 to TRBJ2-3; there is no DNA to check the TCRdb D call of TRBD1. The V gene's germline CDR1 is SGHTA and CDR2 FQGTGA. This CDR3 region has 16 residues. CDR3 residues: CASSLTRTGQGDTQYF.

This rearrangement joins TRBV20-1 to TRBJ2-1. CDR1 is DFQATT and CDR2 is SNEGSKA in the germline V gene (reference sequence). This CDR3 spans 14 amino acids. The CDR3 sequence is CSAIGELSDNEQFF.

This chain connects TRBV3-1 to TRBJ2-2; with no DNA, the TCRdb D assignment of TRBD1 cannot be verified. CDR1 LGHDT and CDR2 YNNKEL come from the germline V gene (reference sequence). The CDR3 runs to 17 residues. CDR3 protein: CASSFNRLRGNGGELFF.

The CDR3 sequence is CSVLWRDEQFF. The V call is TRBV29-1, the J call TRBJ2-1; with no DNA, the TCRdb D assignment of TRBD2 cannot be verified. The CDR3 totals 11 residues. From germline, CDR1 is SQVTM and CDR2 ANQGSEA.

The chain has TRBV6-1 and TRBJ2-1; TCRdb's D call, TRBD1, is unchecked because there is no DNA. CDR3 length: 15 residues. Germline CDR1 reads MNHNS; CDR2 reads SASEGT. CDR3 in amino acids: CASSQSGGAWNEQFF.

V gene TRBV6-5 combines with J gene TRBJ2-1; TCRdb proposes TRBD2, but this gene call is untestable without DNA. This CDR3 has 15 residues. The germline gives CDR1 MNHEY, CDR2 SVGAGI. This CDR3 is CASSYSGGVQGEQFF.

The CDR3 sequence is CASSPRGQGSYNEQFF. This chain uses TRBV7-9 with TRBJ2-1; TCRdb gives TRBD2 as the D gene, but with no DNA this cannot be confirmed. Per the germline V gene, CDR1 is SEHNR and CDR2 is FQNEAQ (reference sequence). The CDR3 sequence is 16 residues long. Variable domain in full (rest from reference TRBV7-9 and TRBJ2-1): DTGVSQNPRHKITKRGQNVTFRCDPISEHNRLYWYRQTLGQGPEFLTYFQNEAQLEKSRLLSDRFSAERPKGSFSTLEIQRTEQGDSAMYLCASSPRGQGSYNEQFFGPGTRLTVL.

The rearrangement uses TRBV5-1 and TRBJ2-5; TCRdb indicates TRBD2, and absent DNA this call remains unverified. Looked up from germline, CDR1 is SGHRS and CDR2 is YFSETQ. CDR3 size: 14 residues. The CDR3 loop reads CASSPGPVQETQYF.

This chain links TRBV29-1 with TRBJ2-5; TCRdb names TRBD1, which stays unverified in the absence of DNA. The CDR3 has 21 amino acids. The germline CDR1 and CDR2 sequences are SQVTM and ANQGSEA. CDR3: CSVQGWSLAPENKVGIKTQYF.

This chain links TRBV3-1 with TRBJ2-1; TCRdb lists TRBD2, though no DNA is available to test this call. This CDR3 region has 12 residues. Germline V lookup: CDR1 LGHDT, CDR2 YNNKEL (reference sequence). The CDR3 region is CASSCGGAEQFF.

The chain links TRBV29-1 to TRBJ2-6; TCRdb picks TRBD1, but there is no DNA to check that call. Germline lookup yields CDR1 SQVTM and CDR2 ANQGSEA. The CDR3 is 13 amino acids. The CDR3 is CSVVRVGANVLTF. Together with reference TRBV29-1 and TRBJ2-6, the CDR3 gives the full variable domain: SAVISQKPSRDICQRGTSLTIQCQVDSQVTMMFWYRQQPGQSLTLIATANQGSEATYESGFVIDKFPISRPNLTFSTLTVSNMSPEDSSIYLCSVVRVGANVLTFGAGSRLTVL.

V gene TRBV12-3 or TRBV12-4 combines with J gene TRBJ2-5. CDR3 size: 12 residues. The CDR3 spells CASSLSIETQYF.